This TCR beta chain is from a study of T cell repertoires in cytomegalovirus infection. As for the study in general: It can be stated that public TCR beta signatures indicated CMV infection as well as a matching HLA type.

J gave up 0 bases and V 5 bases, and 14 bases lay outside the gene matches. The CDR3 extends over 19 amino acids. Germline CDR1 reads SGHAT; CDR2 reads FQNNGV. Note on this clonotype: The antigen remains undetermined.

General observations from the study: HLA-C-restricted CMV-specific TCR beta clonotypes prevailed in the ex vivo response. People with CMV and the relevant HLA were identified by cumulative public TCR beta family frequency.

TCRdb re-analysed the reads in MiXCR, keeping a single row per CDR3 protein. This table holds 100,000 to 150,000 distinct CDR3 sequences, 20% to 30% found once. This chain uses TRBV11-2 with TRBJ2-1; 9 bases match TRBD1. Source material: PBMCs, sequenced either directly or after in vitro stimulation (not recorded which). The receptor's source is a human donor in good health (CMV status not recorded). Some clones in this sample may be carry-over from other donors' samples. The CDR3 DNA reads as TGTGCCAGCAGCGGACTCCGGGACAGGGACAAAAGCTCCTACAATGAGCAGTTCTTC. This gives the protein CASSGLRDRDKSSYNEQFF.